This T cell receptor beta chain was recorded in a study of CD8 T cells in Susac syndrome (dated by TCRdb to between 2018 and 2020). About the investigation overall: Of the Susac syndrome patients who were sequenced, about eight were in clinical remission while about six had clinically active disease. Susac syndrome patients were therapy-naive, on corticosteroids (some also receiving IVIg), or on IVIg alone at blood withdrawal. Repertoire sequencing was used to test whether CD8+ T cell activation and differentiation in Susac syndrome was antigen driven.

RNA was extracted with the RNeasy kit and 0.5 to 1 ug was reverse transcribed using random hexamers. The immunoSEQ multiplex PCR assay, covering 54 Vbeta and 13 Jbeta segments, was used to amplify TCR beta CDR3 regions. Bias from PCR amplification was corrected by using a synthetic template baseline for primer optimization and for computational correction. Processing in the source paper ran as follows. Only productive sequences were kept, with reads annotated to V, D and J genes according to IMGT and analyzed in immunoSEQ Analyzer. Clonality was calculated as one minus the Shannon entropy normalized by log2 of the number of productive unique sequences. For each patient and control, public and private clones were evaluated within the 100 most prevalent clones. Clones were defined as Susac-specific if absent from the healthy and MS cohorts, from approximately 1,100 published viral clones and from other ImmuneACCESS disease sequences. In-frame beta chains were kept once TCRdb had trimmed the public reads at Q25 with fastp and called clones with MiXCR. Merged by CDR3 protein, the rows form single entries marked with the most common genes and DNA. What appears here as the V and J calls and clone size reflects TCRdb's work, not the paper's. For this sample the table gives roughly 190,000 distinct CDR3 sequences, of which approximately 96% were detected only once. The ten largest account for 0.09% to 0.1% of the sample.

Comment on this clonotype: It has no known antigen specificity. Base qualities were left out, and no much larger clone turns up one base away.

Broader findings and caveats from the paper: The number of individuals in the TCR sequencing and HLA analysis was recognized as being relatively small. In the CD4+ T cell repertoire of Susac syndrome patients, clonal expansion was not detected.

High-throughput TCR beta sequencing profiled peripheral blood CD8+ and CD4+ T cells from healthy donors, Susac syndrome patients and multiple sclerosis patients. The Susac syndrome patients fulfilled recently defined diagnostic criteria for definite or probable disease. CD8+ TEMRA cells were enriched by FACS, while bulk CD8+ and CD4+ T cells were purified by magnetic negative isolation. Blood was collected in EDTA tubes and processed within 24 hours, with PBMCs isolated through density gradient centrifugation. PBMCs intended for TCR sequencing were frozen in liquid nitrogen and were later thawed in a 37 degrees C water bath. The sorted or isolated CD4+, CD8+ and CD8+ TEMRA cells reached a purity of at least 90%. The TCR originated in a human donor with Susac syndrome. The material sequenced was CD4+ T cells from PBMCs.

The nucleotides read TGTGCCAGCAGCACGGGACTGTCCAATCAGCCCCAGCATTTT. This gives the protein CASSTGLSNQPQHF. This chain joins TRBV12-3 or TRBV12-4 to TRBJ1-5; tentative D gene TRBD1, with 5 bases matching. From the cysteine up to the phenylalanine, the CDR3 has a length of 14 residues. Only the CDR3 DNA stays, 42 bases, in frame from base 1. Trimming at the junction amounts to 6 bases on V and 3 bases on J, and the germline ends lie 12 bases apart.